This T cell receptor (beta chain) was captured in a study of blood T cells in healthy people across ages. Per the germline V gene, CDR1 is GTSNPN and CDR2 is SVGIG (reference sequence). The V and J ends lost 2 bases and 2 bases, in that order; junction bases with no gene match: 4. The CDR3 runs to 15 residues. The authors ran a second PCR of 7 to 11 cycles using a sample-barcoded 5' primer and a J-beta primer mix. One entry per CDR3 protein results from TCRdb running MiXCR on the 5' RACE reads. Here the sample spans 550,000 to 650,000 distinct CDR3 sequences, roughly a quarter being singletons. This clonotype showed up just a few times. These same records also appear under a second study, on T cells of mothers and their children.

The chain combines TRBV30 with TRBJ2-1; 9 nucleotides line up with TRBD1. The source is a boy aged 2 to 10 in good health. The sample comprised blood. The CDR3 sequence: CAWSSGQGPYNEQFF. The DNA for the CDR3 is TGTGCCTGGAGTTCGGGACAGGGACCCTACAATGAGCAGTTCTTC.